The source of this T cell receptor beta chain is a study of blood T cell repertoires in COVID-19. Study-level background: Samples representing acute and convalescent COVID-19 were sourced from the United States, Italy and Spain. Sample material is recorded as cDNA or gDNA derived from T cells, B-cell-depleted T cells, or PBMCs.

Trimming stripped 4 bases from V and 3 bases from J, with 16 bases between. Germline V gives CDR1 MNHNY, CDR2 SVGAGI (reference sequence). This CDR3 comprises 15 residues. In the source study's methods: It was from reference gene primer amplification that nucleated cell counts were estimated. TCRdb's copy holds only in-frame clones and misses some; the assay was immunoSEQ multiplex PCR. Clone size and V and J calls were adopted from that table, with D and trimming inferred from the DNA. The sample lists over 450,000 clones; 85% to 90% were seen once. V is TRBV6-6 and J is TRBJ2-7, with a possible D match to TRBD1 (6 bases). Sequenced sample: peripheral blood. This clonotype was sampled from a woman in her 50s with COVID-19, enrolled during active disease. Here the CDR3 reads CASSSPVGGHYEQYF. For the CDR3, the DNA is TGTGCCAGCAGTTCCCCGGTTGGGGGCCACTACGAGCAGTACTTC.